The 3 T cell receptor beta chains given below trace back to one sample, sequenced in a study of cytomegalovirus exposure and HLA in healthy donors. 60 Vbeta and 13 Jbeta primers were used in PCR. Here immunoSEQ multiplex PCR was the method, and the copy in TCRdb shows in-frame clones only, minus some. Its table lists approximately 170,000 clones. Source material: PBMCs. Receptors originate from a woman aged 18-29 years in good health and CMV-seropositive.

The chain uses TRBV18 and TRBJ1-1, with 9 positions matching TRBD1. Per the germline V gene, CDR1 is KGHSH and CDR2 is LQKENI. V trimming: 7 bases; J trimming: 3 bases; junction bases outside the gene matches: 3. The CDR3 sequence is 13 residues long. The CDR3 here is CASLRDRDTEAFF. The CDR3 DNA sequence: TGTGCCAGCTTGCGGGACAGGGACACTGAAGCTTTCTTT.

The rearrangement joins TRBV5-6 to TRBJ2-3; 8 nucleotides align to TRBD2. The V gene's germline CDR1 is SGHDT and CDR2 YYEEEE. This CDR3 spans 17 amino acids. The junction had 10 bases not matched to a gene; V was cut back by 2 bases and J by 2 bases. The CDR3 region has the DNA TGTGCCAGCAGCTTAGGTGCGGGGGGACTTCCCACAGATACGCAGTATTTT. Amino acids: CASSLGAGGLPTDTQYF. Using reference TRBV5-6 and TRBJ2-3 for the parts outside the CDR3, the full variable domain is DAGVTQSPTHLIKTRGQQVTLRCSPKSGHDTVSWYQQALGQGPQFIFQYYEEEERQRGNFPDRFSGHQFPNYSSELNVNALLLGDSALYLCASSLGAGGLPTDTQYFGPGTRLTVL.

The rearrangement joins TRBV6-5 to TRBJ1-4, with a weak D call TRBD1 (6 bases). V lost 0 bases and J lost 7, with 15 bases in between. Germline V gene data show CDR1 as MNHEY and CDR2 as SVGAGI. This CDR3 contains 16 residues. The CDR3, as DNA: TGTGCCAGCAGTTACTCAGGGGGAGGGGACGGTGAAAAACTGTTTTTT. Translating gives CASSYSGGGDGEKLFF.